The 23 T cell receptor beta chains listed next were all sequenced from one sample in a study of breast tumors, draining lymph nodes, adjacent tissues. MiXCR, applied by TCRdb to the multiplex PCR reads, yields one record per CDR3 protein. The sample includes around 130,000 distinct CDR3 sequences, less than 25% seen only once; the top ten take 2% to 2.5%. The lymph nodes were axillary draining lymph nodes from breast cancer patients. The source material was axillary lymph node tissue. The receptor source for this set is a female donor with breast cancer. Some clones in this sample may be carry-over from other donors' samples.

This clonotype has at least ten counts. The chain carries TRBV30 and TRBJ2-7; 7 bases fit TRBD2. The junction had 6 bases not matched to a gene; V was cut back by 3 bases and J by 7 bases. The CDR3 is 12 amino acids. Looked up from germline, CDR1 is GTSNPN and CDR2 is SVGIG (reference sequence). CDR3 loop: CAWRRGEGEQYF. Written as DNA, the CDR3 is TGTGCCTGGAGAAGAGGGGAGGGGGAGCAGTACTTC.

The sample holds a few counts of this clonotype. The V and J genes are TRBV3-1 and TRBJ2-3, with 7 bases matching TRBD2. The CDR3 consists of 17 residues. Germline V CDR1 and CDR2: LGHDT, YNNKEL (reference sequence). Trimming removed 0 bases from V and 5 bases from J; junction bases left unmatched: 11. CDR3 protein: CASSQDQVGGLGDTQYF. CDR3 DNA sequence: TGTGCCAGCAGCCAAGACCAAGTGGGAGGGCTAGGAGATACGCAGTATTTT.

The chain is built from TRBV28 and TRBJ1-2; 8 nucleotides match TRBD1. The CDR3 contains 15 residues. Unmatched junction bases numbered 11, after V lost 5 bases and J lost 6 bases. Germline lookup yields CDR1 MDHEN and CDR2 SYDVKM. The CDR3 is CASSNPRTGRHGYTF. The CDR3 DNA reads TGTGCCAGCAGTAACCCCCGGACAGGGAGGCATGGCTACACCTTC.

This clonotype was counted many times. The J gene is TRBJ2-1, the V gene TRBV20-1; 8 bases line up with TRBD2. V lost 6 bases, J lost 12 bases, and 16 bases stayed unmatched. CDR3 size: 14 residues. Germline CDR1 DFQATT, CDR2 SNEGSKA (reference sequence). CDR3 sequence: CSAGGVRANELQFF. The CDR3 DNA is TGCAGTGCCGGGGGGGTTAGAGCCAATGAGCTGCAGTTCTTC.

This clonotype was seen ten or more times. The chain combines TRBV4-2 with TRBJ1-4, with D unresolved. V lost 3 bases and J 0 bases, leaving 8 bases between the germline ends. Germline values: CDR1 LGHNA, CDR2 YNFKEQ. The CDR3 is 15 residues long. CDR3 nucleotide sequence: TGTGCCAGCAGCCACGGGCCGACAACTAATGAAAAACTGTTTTTT. Translation: CASSHGPTTNEKLFF.

This clonotype came up many times. The chain carries TRBV5-1 and TRBJ1-3; D is ambiguous. Per the germline V gene, CDR1 is SGHRS and CDR2 is YFSETQ. CDR3 length equals 13 residues. V was shortened by 0 bases and J by 4 bases, with 5 bases between the two germline ends. The CDR3 reads CASSLVPGNTIYF. As DNA, the CDR3 is TGCGCCAGCAGCTTGGTGCCGGGAAACACCATATATTTT.

This clonotype was counted at least ten times. In DNA, the CDR3 is TGTGCCAGCAGCCCCGACCCTGGCACAGATACGCAGTATTTT. Translating it yields CASSPDPGTDTQYF. The chain recombines TRBV9 with TRBJ2-3; D unclear. The V gene lost 4 bases and the J gene lost 1 base, with 10 bases spanning the gap. Germline lookup yields CDR1 SGDLS and CDR2 YYNGEE. CDR3 length: 14 residues.

As regards this clonotype: This may arise from a read error, as a much more abundant clone is one base away. The gene calls are TRBV7-3 and TRBJ2-5, with 9 positions matching TRBD1. CDR1 is SGHTA and CDR2 is FQGTGA in the germline V gene. The CDR3 consists of 13 residues. The DNA for the CDR3 is TGTGCCAGCAGCCGGGACAGGGAAGAGGCCCAGTACTTC. It translates to CASSRDREEAQYF. The whole variable domain, remainder taken from reference TRBV7-3 and TRBJ2-5, is GAGVSQTPSNKVTEKGKYVELRCDPISGHTALYWYRQSLGQGPEFLIYFQGTGAADDSGLPNDRFFAVRPEGSVSTLKIQRTERGDSAVYLCASSRDREEAQYFGPGTRLLVL.

This clonotype was recorded many times. V usage is TRBV20-1 and J usage is TRBJ2-1; D might be TRBD1 (5 bases). V was trimmed by 6 bases and J by 10 bases, leaving 16 bases between them. This CDR3 region has 12 residues. CDR1 and CDR2 (germline): DFQATT, SNEGSKA (reference sequence). DNA for the CDR3: TGCAGTGCCAACCGACAGTTTAACGAGCAGTTCTTC. It is translated as CSANRQFNEQFF.

In regard to this clonotype: One base away lies a much larger clone, so this may be a sequencing read error. The chain has TRBV27 and TRBJ2-7, with 9 bases aligning to TRBD2. This CDR3 spans 16 amino acids. Germline V CDR1 and CDR2: MNHEY, SMNVEV (reference sequence). The V and J ends lost 3 bases and 9 bases, in that order; junction bases with no gene match: 15. CDR3: CASSFQGAGGPLVQYF. The CDR3 DNA sequence: TGTGCCAGCAGTTTTCAGGGTGCGGGAGGGCCGCTCGTGCAGTACTTC.

This clonotype was observed a few times. The CDR3 sequence is CASSQSVGALSTYGYTF. The CDR3 region has the DNA TGTGCCAGCAGCCAATCTGTGGGGGCTCTCAGTACCTATGGCTACACCTTC. The rearrangement uses TRBV16 and TRBJ1-2, with D tentatively TRBD1 (6 bases). Germline V gene sequence: CDR1 KGHSY, CDR2 FQNENV. Trimming left V 0 bases short and J 4 bases short, with 18 bases between. The CDR3 runs 17 residues.

This clonotype came up many times. The V call is TRBV5-6, the J call TRBJ1-2, with D unclear. Germline-derived CDR1 and CDR2 are SGHDT and YYEEEE. V was trimmed by 8 bases and J by 8 bases, leaving 13 bases between them. The CDR3 is 11 amino acids. CDR3: CASSRGGGYTF. CDR3 nucleotides: TGTGCCAGTTCTCGCGGTGGAGGCTACACCTTC.

This clonotype appeared many times. Written as DNA, the CDR3 is TGTGCCAGCAGTTGGGGTGGGCAAGAGACCCAGTACTTC. Its protein is CASSWGGQETQYF. The chain employs TRBV12-3 or TRBV12-4 and TRBJ2-5; D gene ambiguous. This CDR3 is 13 amino acids long. The germline V and J ends were trimmed by 4 bases and 2 bases, with 8 bases remaining between them.

In the case of this clonotype: Being one base from a much bigger clone, this may be a read error. The chain links TRBV7-9 to TRBJ1-2, with a tentative D call TRBD1 (6 bases). The germline CDR1 and CDR2 sequences are SEHNR and FQNEAQ (reference sequence). Trimming shortened V by 8 bases and J by 4 bases, and 17 bases separated the two germline ends. There are 14 residues in the CDR3. Here the CDR3 reads CASGHNRASYGYTF. Here the CDR3 DNA reads TGTGCCAGCGGCCATAACAGGGCTAGCTATGGCTACACCTTC. Full variable domain (missing parts from reference TRBV7-9 and TRBJ1-2): DTGVSQNPRHKITKRGQNVTFRCDPISEHNRLYWYRQTLGQGPEFLTYFQNEAQLEKSRLLSDRFSAERPKGSFSTLEIQRTEQGDSAMYLCASGHNRASYGYTFGSGTRLTVV.

Regarding this clonotype: This may be a read error: a much more frequent sequence differs by one nucleotide. V is TRBV20-1 and J is TRBJ2-3; D unclear. The CDR3 extends over 12 amino acids. Germline loops: CDR1 DFQATT, CDR2 SNEGSKA (reference sequence). Written as DNA, the CDR3 is TGCAGTGCTAGGCCTTTCACAGATACGCAGTGTTTT. Protein: CSARPFTDTQCF.

Ten or more counts support this clonotype. As DNA, the CDR3 is TGTGCCAGCAGCCGGACTAGCGGGGGGGGCACCGGGGAGCTGTTTTTT. This sequence encodes CASSRTSGGGTGELFF. This chain connects TRBV12-3 or TRBV12-4 to TRBJ2-2; 15 bases agree with TRBD2. This CDR3 region has 16 residues. V trimming: 6 bases; J trimming: 4 bases; junction bases outside the gene matches: 3.

This clonotype was seen ten or more times. V is TRBV2 and J is TRBJ2-3, with 10 bases that match TRBD2. The CDR3 loop spans 14 amino acids. CDR1 is SNHLY and CDR2 is FYNNEI in the germline V gene. V lost 6 bases and J lost 9; bases outside the gene matches: 9. The CDR3 loop reads CASSRQREGSTQYF. Written as DNA, the CDR3 is TGTGCCAGCAGCAGACAGCGGGAGGGATCGACGCAGTATTTT. The complete variable domain, with remaining parts taken from reference TRBV2 and TRBJ2-3, reads EPEVTQTPSHQVTQMGQEVILRCVPISNHLYFYWYRQILGQKVEFLVSFYNNEISEKSEIFDDQFSVERPDGSNFTLKIRSTKLEDSAMYFCASSRQREGSTQYFGPGTRLTVL.

This clonotype was counted a few times. A read error may explain this, as a much larger clone is one base away. This chain joins TRBV9 and TRBJ2-2, with 7 bases lining up with TRBD2. CDR3 length: 14 amino acids. In germline, CDR1 is SGDLS, CDR2 YYNGEE. In DNA, the CDR3 is TGTGCCAGCAGCGTAGCTAGGGAGGGCGGGGGGCTGTTTTTT. Protein product: CASSVAREGGGLFF. The full variable domain, rest sourced from reference TRBV9 and TRBJ2-2, is DSGVTQTPKHLITATGQRVTLRCSPRSGDLSVYWYQQSLDQGLQFLIQYYNGEERAKGNILERFSAQQFPDLHSELNLSSLELGDSALYFCASSVAREGGGLFFGEGSRLTVL.

This clonotype was found many times. This chain joins TRBV7-9 and TRBJ2-1; perhaps D is TRBD1 or TRBD2 (6 bases each). CDR1 is SEHNR and CDR2 is FQNEAQ in the germline V gene (reference sequence). The CDR3 has 19 residues. V was trimmed by 1 base and J by 0 bases, leaving 19 bases between them. Here the CDR3 reads CASSLVFGGNRDSYNEQFF. CDR3 sequence (DNA): TGTGCCAGCAGCTTAGTCTTTGGCGGGAACAGGGACTCCTACAATGAGCAGTTCTTC. Together with reference TRBV7-9 and TRBJ2-1, the CDR3 gives the full variable domain: DTGVSQNPRHKITKRGQNVTFRCDPISEHNRLYWYRQTLGQGPEFLTYFQNEAQLEKSRLLSDRFSAERPKGSFSTLEIQRTEQGDSAMYLCASSLVFGGNRDSYNEQFFGPGTRLTVL.

This clonotype came up many times. As DNA, the CDR3 is TGTGCCAGCAGCCCCCCTGGGTCCAATGAGCAGTTCTTC. Its translation is CASSPPGSNEQFF. The rearrangement links TRBV3-1 to TRBJ2-1; D is uncertain. Trimming took 4 bases from V and 6 from J, leaving 10 bases between them. Germline V CDR1 and CDR2: LGHDT, YNNKEL (reference sequence). The length of the CDR3 is 13 residues.

This clonotype was picked up many times. The chain has TRBV29-1 and TRBJ1-2, with D uncertain. Trimming removed 4 bases from V and 9 bases from J, with 12 bases in between. The CDR3 has 11 amino acids. From germline, CDR1 is SQVTM and CDR2 ANQGSEA. The CDR3 DNA is TGCAGCGTTGGGGTCAGTTATCGCTACACCTTC. This encodes CSVGVSYRYTF.

This clonotype was observed a few times. CDR3 in amino acids: CASSPFGTATVVYNEQFF. The DNA for the CDR3 is TGTGCCAGCTCACCTTTTGGGACAGCTACCGTAGTCTACAATGAGCAGTTCTTC. The chain is built from TRBV18 and TRBJ2-1; TRBD1 matches at 7 bases. CDR1 is KGHSH and CDR2 is LQKENI in the germline V gene. V shed 3 bases, J shed 3 bases, and the junction held 14 bases outside the gene matches. The CDR3 covers 18 residues.

The chain links TRBV28 to TRBJ1-5; maybe TRBD1 (6 bases). The V gene lost 5 bases and the J gene lost 4 bases, with 9 bases spanning the gap. The CDR3 runs 13 residues. Germline CDR1 reads MDHEN; CDR2 reads SYDVKM. The DNA of the CDR3 is TGTGCCAGCAGTCACAGGGCGAATCAGCCCCAGCATTTT. Amino acid sequence: CASSHRANQPQHF. The variable domain in full, with the rest retrieved from reference TRBV28 and TRBJ1-5, is DVKVTQSSRYLVKRTGEKVFLECVQDMDHENMFWYRQDPGLGLRLIYFSYDVKMKEKGDIPEGYSVSREKKERFSLILESASTNQTSMYLCASSHRANQPQHFGDGTRLSIL.